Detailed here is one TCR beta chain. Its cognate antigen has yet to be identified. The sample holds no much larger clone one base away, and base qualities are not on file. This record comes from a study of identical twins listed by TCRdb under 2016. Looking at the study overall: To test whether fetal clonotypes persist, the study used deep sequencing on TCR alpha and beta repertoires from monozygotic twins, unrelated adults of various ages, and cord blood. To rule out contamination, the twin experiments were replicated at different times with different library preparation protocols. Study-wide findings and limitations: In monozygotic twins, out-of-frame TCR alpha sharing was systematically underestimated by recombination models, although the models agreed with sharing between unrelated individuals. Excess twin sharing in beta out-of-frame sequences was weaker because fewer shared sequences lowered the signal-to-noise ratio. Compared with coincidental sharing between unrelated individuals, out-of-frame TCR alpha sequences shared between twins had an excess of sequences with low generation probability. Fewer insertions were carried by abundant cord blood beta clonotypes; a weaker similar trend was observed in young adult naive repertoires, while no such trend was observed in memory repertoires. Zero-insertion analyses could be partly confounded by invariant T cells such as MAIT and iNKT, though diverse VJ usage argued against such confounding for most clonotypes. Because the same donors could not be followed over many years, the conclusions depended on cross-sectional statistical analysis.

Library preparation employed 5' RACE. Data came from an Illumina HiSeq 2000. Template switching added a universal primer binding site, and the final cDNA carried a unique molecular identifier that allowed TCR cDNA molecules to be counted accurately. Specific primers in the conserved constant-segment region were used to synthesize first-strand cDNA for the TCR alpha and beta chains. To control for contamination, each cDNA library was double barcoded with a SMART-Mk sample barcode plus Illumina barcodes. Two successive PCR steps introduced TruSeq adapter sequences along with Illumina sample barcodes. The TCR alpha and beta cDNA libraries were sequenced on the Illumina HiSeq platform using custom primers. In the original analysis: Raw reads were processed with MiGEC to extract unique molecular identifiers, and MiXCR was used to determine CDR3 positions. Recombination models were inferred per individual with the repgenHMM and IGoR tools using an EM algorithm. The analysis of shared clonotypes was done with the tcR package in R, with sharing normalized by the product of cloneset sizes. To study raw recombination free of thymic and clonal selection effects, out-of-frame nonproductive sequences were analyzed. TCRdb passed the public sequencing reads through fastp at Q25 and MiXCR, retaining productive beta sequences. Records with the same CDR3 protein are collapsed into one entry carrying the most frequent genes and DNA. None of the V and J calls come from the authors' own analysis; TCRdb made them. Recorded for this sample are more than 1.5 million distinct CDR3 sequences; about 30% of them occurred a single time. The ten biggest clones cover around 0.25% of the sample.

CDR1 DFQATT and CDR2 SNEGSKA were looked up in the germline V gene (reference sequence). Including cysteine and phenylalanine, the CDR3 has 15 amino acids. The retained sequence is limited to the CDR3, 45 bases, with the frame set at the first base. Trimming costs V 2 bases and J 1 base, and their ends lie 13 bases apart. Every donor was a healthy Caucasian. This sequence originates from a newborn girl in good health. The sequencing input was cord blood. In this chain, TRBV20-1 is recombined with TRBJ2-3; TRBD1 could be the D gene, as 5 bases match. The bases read TGCAGTGCTAGACCCCCAGGGATCCGCACAGATACGCAGTATTTT. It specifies CSARPPGIRTDTQYF.